These 29 T cell receptor beta chains came from one sample sequenced in a study of T cells in Graves' hyperthyroidism and ophthalmopathy. There were TCR beta CDR3 regions amplified from RNA transcripts. TCR CDR3 underwent first-round RT-PCR with the HTBI primer set. Using its own MiXCR run on the multiplex PCR reads, TCRdb lists one record per CDR3 protein. The table records hundreds of thousands of distinct CDR3 sequences, less than 15% of them present only once. The sequenced material came from blood. Receptors originate from a woman in her forties with Graves' hyperthyroidism.

This clonotype came up many times. The chain links TRBV29-1 to TRBJ2-1, with 14 bases aligning to TRBD2. Unmatched junction bases numbered 1, after V lost 6 bases and J lost 3 bases. This CDR3 comprises 14 residues. From germline, CDR1 is SQVTM and CDR2 ANQGSEA. CDR3 DNA sequence: TGCAGCGTAGGACTAGCGGGAGGCTACAATGAGCAGTTCTTC. Translation: CSVGLAGGYNEQFF.

Remarks on this clonotype: A much bigger clone sits one base away, suggesting this may be a read error. The chain recombines TRBV28 with TRBJ2-1, with D unresolved. This CDR3 has 12 amino acids. Per the germline V gene, CDR1 is MDHEN and CDR2 is SYDVKM. The CDR3 DNA follows: TGTGCCAGCAGTCCCCAATTTCTCCAGCAGTCCTTC. Translation: CASSPQFLQQSF.

This clonotype was found many times. This chain connects TRBV7-2 to TRBJ2-1, with 7 bases lining up with TRBD2. V shed 1 base and J 0 bases; nucleotides not matched to a gene: 3. Per germline, CDR1 SGHTA and CDR2 FQGNSA. CDR3 length: 16 residues. CDR3 protein: CASSLERGSSYNEQFF. The CDR3 nucleotides read TGTGCCAGCAGCTTAGAGCGCGGGAGCTCCTACAATGAGCAGTTCTTC.

The rearrangement links TRBV2 to TRBJ1-1; 8 bases are a match to TRBD1. Germline V gives CDR1 SNHLY, CDR2 FYNNEI. This CDR3 is 15 amino acids long. V lost 8 bases and J lost 2; bases outside the gene matches: 10. The CDR3 protein is CASDLKTGVNTEAFF. The CDR3 DNA is TGTGCCAGCGATCTAAAGACAGGGGTTAACACTGAAGCTTTCTTT.

This clonotype has at least ten counts. The chain joins TRBV6-2 or TRBV6-3 to TRBJ2-7, with a weak D call TRBD2 (6 bases). The CDR3 length is 13 residues. Trimming pared 7 bases from V and 6 bases from J, leaving 16 bases between. The germline V gene encodes CDR1 MNHEY and CDR2 SVGEGT. CDR3 nucleotides: TGTGCCAGCATTTCCGTTGGGGACTCCGAGCAGTACTTC. Encoded protein: CASISVGDSEQYF.

This clonotype was seen at least ten times. The chain has TRBV2 and TRBJ2-2, with 7 bases aligning to TRBD2. Germline lookup yields CDR1 SNHLY and CDR2 FYNNEI. Trimming took 4 bases from V and 1 from J; bases not matched to a gene: 3. The CDR3 spans 15 residues. The CDR3 loop reads CASSAGGGNTGELFF. The CDR3 nucleotides read TGTGCCAGCAGTGCTGGCGGGGGGAACACCGGGGAGCTGTTTTTT.

This clonotype was seen at least ten times. The chain has TRBV20-1 and TRBJ2-7, with 11 positions matching TRBD1. V trimming: 1 base; J trimming: 3 bases; junction bases outside the gene matches: 2. The CDR3 sequence is 14 residues long. Germline V gene data show CDR1 as DFQATT and CDR2 as SNEGSKA (reference sequence). CDR3 sequence reads: CSARVGTGGYEQYF. The DNA for the CDR3 is TGCAGTGCTAGAGTGGGGACAGGGGGCTACGAGCAGTACTTC.

This clonotype was seen ten or more times. J is TRBJ2-3 and V is TRBV20-1; D possibly uses TRBD1 or TRBD2 (5 bases each). This CDR3 has 15 residues. Trimming took 3 bases from V and 1 from J, leaving 14 bases between them. Germline V gives CDR1 DFQATT, CDR2 SNEGSKA (reference sequence). The chain's CDR3 is CSARMVGTRTDTQYF. The CDR3 DNA reads as TGCAGTGCTAGGATGGTAGGGACCCGCACAGATACGCAGTATTTT.

This clonotype was seen ten or more times. The chain carries TRBV7-2 and TRBJ1-2; TRBD1 might be the D (6 bases). The germline V gene encodes CDR1 SGHTA and CDR2 FQGNSA. The CDR3 has 14 residues. The ends were cut back, 1 base at V and 7 bases at J, with 13 bases in the middle. The CDR3 region is CASSLGPGEGGYTF. The CDR3, as DNA: TGTGCCAGCAGCTTAGGACCAGGGGAAGGTGGCTACACCTTC.

The chain couples TRBV15 to TRBJ2-1; 9 positions agree with TRBD2. This CDR3 region has 15 residues. V was clipped by 5 bases and J by 7 bases; unmatched bases: 9. In germline, CDR1 is LNHNV, CDR2 YYDKDF (reference sequence). The CDR3 nucleotides read TGTGCCACCAGCCATGGGGGACTAGCAAAAAATGAGCAGTTCTTC. Translated, it gives CATSHGGLAKNEQFF.

The sample holds a few counts of this clonotype. This chain joins TRBV12-5 and TRBJ2-2; D tentatively fits TRBD1 or TRBD2 (7 bases each). Germline assignment: CDR1 LGHNT and CDR2 FRNRAP. CDR3 length equals 13 residues. V lost 7 bases to trimming and J lost 5 bases, with 11 bases between them. Written as DNA, the CDR3 is TGTGCTAGTGCCCAGGGGGGGACCGGGGAGCTGTTTTTT. Translation: CASAQGGTGELFF.

This clonotype was seen many times. The rearrangement links TRBV28 to TRBJ1-2; D ambiguous. The length of the CDR3 is 15 residues. Looked up from germline, CDR1 is MDHEN and CDR2 is SYDVKM. Trimming removed 5 bases from V and 0 bases from J, with 13 bases in between. As DNA, the CDR3 is TGTGCCAGCAGTCTAGGCGGGGAAGCTAACTATGGCTACACCTTC. This codes for CASSLGGEANYGYTF.

This clonotype was detected a few times. The chain joins TRBV29-1 to TRBJ1-1, with a weak D call TRBD1 (6 bases). Trimming removed 4 bases at V and 2 bases at J, with 17 bases between. CDR3 length: 15 residues. From germline, CDR1 is SQVTM and CDR2 ANQGSEA. The CDR3 region is CSVVRAGARNTEAFF. The DNA for the CDR3 is TGCAGCGTTGTTAGGGCAGGGGCCCGAAACACTGAAGCTTTCTTT.

J is TRBJ2-7 and V is TRBV19, with 9 bases aligning to TRBD2. CDR1 LNHDA and CDR2 SQIVND come from the germline V gene (reference sequence). The CDR3 loop spans 17 amino acids. Trimming at V came to 1 base and at J to 3 bases, leaving 10 bases not matched to a gene. CDR3 nucleotides: TGTGCCAGTAGTATAGCGGCTAGCGGGACCCTAGGCTACGAGCAGTACTTC. This encodes CASSIAASGTLGYEQYF.

The chain carries TRBV12-5 and TRBJ1-5, with 7 positions matching TRBD1. CDR3 length: 14 residues. After removal of 6 bases from V and 6 bases from J, the junction contained 8 bases not matched to a gene. Germline CDR1 and CDR2: LGHNT and FRNRAP. The CDR3, as DNA: TGTGCTAGTGGACGAGGGGGCGCAGGTCAGCCCCAGCATTTT. Amino acid sequence: CASGRGGAGQPQHF.

This clonotype was seen at least ten times. CDR3: CASSWASGNQPQHF. The CDR3 region has the DNA TGTGCCAGCAGTTGGGCAAGTGGCAATCAGCCCCAGCATTTT. The chain recombines TRBV28 with TRBJ1-5; no definite D call. This CDR3 is 14 amino acids long. CDR1 MDHEN and CDR2 SYDVKM come from the germline V gene. The V gene lost 4 bases and the J gene lost 2 bases, with 9 bases spanning the gap. Full variable domain (missing parts from reference TRBV28 and TRBJ1-5): DVKVTQSSRYLVKRTGEKVFLECVQDMDHENMFWYRQDPGLGLRLIYFSYDVKMKEKGDIPEGYSVSREKKERFSLILESASTNQTSMYLCASSWASGNQPQHFGDGTRLSIL.

There are many counts of this clonotype. The chain combines TRBV24-1 with TRBJ2-2; D perhaps matches TRBD1 (5 bases). Trimming removed 2 bases at V and 7 bases at J, with 13 bases between. This CDR3 has 15 residues. Germline V CDR1 and CDR2: KGHDR, SFDVKD. DNA for the CDR3: TGTGCCACCAGTGATTCCTCAGGGATTGGCGGGGAGCTGTTTTTT. Its translation: CATSDSSGIGGELFF.

The genes are TRBV20-1 and TRBJ2-3; 10 bases match TRBD1. CDR1 and CDR2 (germline): DFQATT, SNEGSKA (reference sequence). V gave up 1 base and J gave up 5 bases; unmatched junction bases: 6. This CDR3 has 15 amino acids. The CDR3 region has the DNA TGCAGTGCTAGAGCCGACAGGGGGCTTGGAGATACGCAGTATTTT. This sequence encodes CSARADRGLGDTQYF.

Ten or more counts support this clonotype. The CDR3 spells CASIPQGAQNTEAFF. The CDR3 coding sequence is TGTGCCAGCATCCCCCAGGGGGCGCAGAACACTGAAGCTTTCTTT. This chain links TRBV12-3 or TRBV12-4 with TRBJ1-1, with TRBD1 matching 8 bases. This CDR3 region has 15 residues. V gave up 7 bases and J gave up 1 base; unmatched junction bases: 8.

Note on this clonotype: The conserved closing phenylalanine or tryptophan is absent in this CDR3, likely reflecting a read error. This chain connects TRBV27 to TRBJ1-1; D not certain. CDR3 length: 13 amino acids. From germline, CDR1 is MNHEY and CDR2 SMNVEV (reference sequence). The V end was cut by 3 bases, the J end by 4 bases, with 9 bases between. CDR3 amino acids: CASSFSVSTEAFL. CDR3 in DNA: TGTGCCAGCAGTTTTTCTGTGAGCACTGAAGCTTTCCTT.

Many counts were recorded for this clonotype. The V and J genes are TRBV7-2 and TRBJ2-3; 10 bases are shared with TRBD2. There are 15 residues in the CDR3. Germline trimming cut 3 bases from V and 5 bases from J; bases unmatched to any gene: 5. Germline CDR1 SGHTA, CDR2 FQGNSA. Written as DNA, the CDR3 is TGTGCCAGCAGCTTTTTTGGACTAGCGGAAGATACGCAGTATTTT. Translated: CASSFFGLAEDTQYF. The full variable domain, completed using reference TRBV7-2 and TRBJ2-3, is GAGVSQSPSNKVTEKGKDVELRCDPISGHTALYWYRQSLGQGLEFLIYFQGNSAPDKSGLPSDRFSAERTGGSVSTLTIQRTQQEDSAVYLCASSFFGLAEDTQYFGPGTRLTVL.

This clonotype was observed many times. This chain links TRBV14 with TRBJ2-2; 12 nucleotides align to TRBD1. Trimming cost V 6 bases and J 4 bases; bases outside gene matches: 3. CDR1 is SGHDN and CDR2 is FVKESK in the germline V gene. CDR3 size: 15 residues. The CDR3 coding sequence is TGTGCCAGCAGTCCGGGACAGGGGGCCACCGGGGAGCTGTTTTTT. It is translated as CASSPGQGATGELFF.

This clonotype appeared a few times. This sequence joins TRBV9 and TRBJ1-3, with D maybe TRBD1 (6 bases). The CDR3 contains 13 residues. Germline V gene data show CDR1 as SGDLS and CDR2 as YYNGEE. Trimming stripped 0 bases from V and 8 bases from J, with 9 bases between. CDR3 in DNA: TGTGCCAGCAGCGTAGACAGGGCGGACACCATATATTTT. Its translation: CASSVDRADTIYF.

This clonotype was recorded at least ten times. The rearrangement uses TRBV18 and TRBJ1-2; no clear D. Germline CDR1 KGHSH, CDR2 LQKENI. This CDR3 spans 13 amino acids. Trimming removed 3 bases from V and 6 bases from J, with 11 bases in between. The CDR3 coding sequence is TGTGCCAGCTCACCCGACATTCAGGATGGCTACACCTTC. Protein product: CASSPDIQDGYTF.

This clonotype was observed many times. The chain recombines TRBV7-2 with TRBJ2-1; TRBD2 matches at 9 bases. CDR1 is SGHTA and CDR2 is FQGNSA in the germline V gene. Germline trimming cut 1 base from V and 4 bases from J; bases unmatched to any gene: 11. The CDR3 loop spans 18 amino acids. This CDR3 is CASSLDDPRGRVYNEQFF. The CDR3, as DNA: TGTGCCAGCAGCTTAGACGACCCACGCGGGAGGGTATACAATGAGCAGTTCTTC. The full variable domain, with the rest looked up from reference TRBV7-2 and TRBJ2-1, is GAGVSQSPSNKVTEKGKDVELRCDPISGHTALYWYRQSLGQGLEFLIYFQGNSAPDKSGLPSDRFSAERTGGSVSTLTIQRTQQEDSAVYLCASSLDDPRGRVYNEQFFGPGTRLTVL.

This rearrangement joins TRBV9 to TRBJ2-7; 16 bases line up with TRBD2. The CDR3 is made up of 17 amino acids. CDR1 is SGDLS and CDR2 is YYNGEE in the germline V gene. V trimming: 3 bases; J trimming: 5 bases; junction bases outside the gene matches: 8. The DNA for the CDR3 is TGTGCCAGCAGCGGTACCGGGACTAGCGGGAGGGTTGACGAGCAGTACTTC. Protein product: CASSGTGTSGRVDEQYF.

This clonotype was counted ten times or more. The chain is built from TRBV28 and TRBJ2-7; 8 positions agree with TRBD2. V trimming: 2 bases; J trimming: 2 bases; junction bases outside the gene matches: 11. The germline V gene has CDR1 MDHEN and CDR2 SYDVKM. The CDR3 has 17 residues. The CDR3 DNA sequence: TGTGCCAGCAGTTTAGTTATTAGCGGGATCAACACCTACGAGCAGTACTTC. Translated, it gives CASSLVISGINTYEQYF.

The rearrangement joins TRBV6-2 or TRBV6-3 to TRBJ2-1; 13 bases fit TRBD2. The CDR3 totals 18 residues. The germline gives CDR1 MNHEY, CDR2 SVGEGT. Trimming cost V 2 bases and J 4 bases; bases outside gene matches: 8. DNA for the CDR3: TGTGCCAGCAGTTACCCCTTCTGGACTAGCGGGAGATACAATGAGCAGTTCTTC. Amino acids: CASSYPFWTSGRYNEQFF.

The chain recombines TRBV12-5 with TRBJ2-5, with TRBD1 identical over 10 bases. V was pared by 7 bases and J by 5 bases, with 7 bases of the junction left unmatched. Germline V gene sequence: CDR1 LGHNT, CDR2 FRNRAP. The CDR3 has 14 residues. In DNA, the CDR3 is TGTGCTAGTGCCCTGACAGGGGGCTGGGAGACCCAGTACTTC. The encoded protein is CASALTGGWETQYF.